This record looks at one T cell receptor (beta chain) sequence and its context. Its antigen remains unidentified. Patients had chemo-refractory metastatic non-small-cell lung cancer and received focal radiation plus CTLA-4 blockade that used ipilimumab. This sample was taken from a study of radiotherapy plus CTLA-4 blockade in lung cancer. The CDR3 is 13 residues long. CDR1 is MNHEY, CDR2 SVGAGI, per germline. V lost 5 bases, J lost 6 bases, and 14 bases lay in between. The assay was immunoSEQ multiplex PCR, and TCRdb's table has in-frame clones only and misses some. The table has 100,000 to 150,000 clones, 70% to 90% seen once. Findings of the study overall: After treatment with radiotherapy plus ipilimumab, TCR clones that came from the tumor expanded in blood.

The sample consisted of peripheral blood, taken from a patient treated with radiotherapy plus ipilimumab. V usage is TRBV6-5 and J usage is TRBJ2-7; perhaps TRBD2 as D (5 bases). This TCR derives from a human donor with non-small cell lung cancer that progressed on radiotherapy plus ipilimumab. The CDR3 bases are TGTGCCAGCAGTCGCGTTCGTCGGGGCGAGCAGTACTTC. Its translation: CASSRVRRGEQYF.